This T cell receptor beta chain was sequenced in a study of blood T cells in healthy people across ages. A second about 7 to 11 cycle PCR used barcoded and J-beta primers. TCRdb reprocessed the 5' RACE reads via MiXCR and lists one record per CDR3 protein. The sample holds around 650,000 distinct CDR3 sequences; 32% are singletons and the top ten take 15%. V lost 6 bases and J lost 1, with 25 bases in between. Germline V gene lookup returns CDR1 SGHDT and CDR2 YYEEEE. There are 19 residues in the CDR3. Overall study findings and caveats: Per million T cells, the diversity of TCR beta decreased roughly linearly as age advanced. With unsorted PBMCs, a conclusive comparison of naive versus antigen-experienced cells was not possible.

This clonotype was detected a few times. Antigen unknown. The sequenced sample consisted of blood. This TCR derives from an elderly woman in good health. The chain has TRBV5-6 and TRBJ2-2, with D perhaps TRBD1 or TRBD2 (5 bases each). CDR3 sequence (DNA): TGTGCCAGCATCGCCATGACCATGGGGGTAAAAGGGAACACCGGGGAGCTGTTTTTT. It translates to CASIAMTMGVKGNTGELFF.